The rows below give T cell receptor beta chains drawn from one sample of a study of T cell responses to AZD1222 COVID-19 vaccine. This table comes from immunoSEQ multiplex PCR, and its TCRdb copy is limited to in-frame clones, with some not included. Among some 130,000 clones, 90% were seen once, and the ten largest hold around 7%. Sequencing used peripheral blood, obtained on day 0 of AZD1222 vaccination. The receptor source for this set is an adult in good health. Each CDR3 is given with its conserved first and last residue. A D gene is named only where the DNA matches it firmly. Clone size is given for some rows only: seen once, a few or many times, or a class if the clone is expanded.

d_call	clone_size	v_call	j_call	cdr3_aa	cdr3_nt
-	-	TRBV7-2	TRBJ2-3	CASSDLRADTQYF	TGTGCCAGCAGCGACCTCAGGGCAGATACGCAGTATTTT
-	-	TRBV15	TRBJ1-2	CATSPRTGNYGYTF	TGTGCCACCAGCCCCCGAACGGGGAACTATGGCTACACCTTC
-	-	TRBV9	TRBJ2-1	CASSLSTGSSYNEQFF	TGTGCCAGCAGTCTTTCCACAGGGAGCTCCTACAATGAGCAGTTCTTC
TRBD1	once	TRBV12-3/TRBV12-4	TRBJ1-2	CASRTTGALSYTF	TGTGCCAGCAGAACGACAGGGGCCTTGAGCTACACCTTC
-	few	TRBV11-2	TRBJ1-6	CASSLGSGNSPLHF	TGTGCCAGCAGCTTAGGCTCAGGGAATTCACCCCTCCACTTT
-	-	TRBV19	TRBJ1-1	CASSIVGAWDTEAFF	TGTGCCAGTAGTATTGTTGGGGCCTGGGACACTGAAGCTTTCTTT
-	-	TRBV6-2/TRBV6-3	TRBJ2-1	CASSQGYEQFF	TGTGCCAGCAGTCAAGGCTATGAGCAGTTCTTC
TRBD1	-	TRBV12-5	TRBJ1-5	CASGLAPTGTGTQPQHF	TGTGCTAGTGGTTTGGCCCCGACCGGGACAGGGACTCAGCCCCAGCATTTT
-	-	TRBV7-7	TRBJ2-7	CASSLEVGYEQYF	TGTGCTAGCAGCTTAGAGGTCGGCTACGAGCAGTACTTC
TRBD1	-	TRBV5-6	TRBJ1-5	CASSLGTGDQPQHF	TGTGCCAGCAGCCTCGGGACAGGGGATCAGCCCCAGCATTTT
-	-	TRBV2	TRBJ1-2	CASSEARRGSNYGYTF	TGTGCCAGCAGTGAAGCGCGGCGGGGGAGTAACTATGGCTACACCTTC
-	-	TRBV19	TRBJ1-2	CASMRDGAFEESGYTF	TGTGCCAGTATGAGAGACGGTGCCTTCGAGGAAAGTGGCTACACCTTC
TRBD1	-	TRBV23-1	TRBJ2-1	CASTCRDRYNEQFF	TGCGCCAGCACTTGCCGGGACAGGTACAATGAGCAGTTCTTC
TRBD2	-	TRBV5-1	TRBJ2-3	CASSLEPAGAHTDTQYF	TGCGCCAGCAGCTTGGAGCCAGCGGGGGCCCACACAGATACGCAGTATTTT
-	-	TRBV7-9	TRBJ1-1	CASNPGATEAFF	TGTGCCAGCAACCCTGGGGCCACTGAAGCTTTCTTT
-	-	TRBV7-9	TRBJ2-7	CASSLPSGSLYEQYF	TGTGCCAGCAGCTTACCCTCCGGCTCCCTCTACGAGCAGTACTTC
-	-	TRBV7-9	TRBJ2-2	CASSITARGGTGELFF	TGTGCCAGCAGCATAACGGCTCGAGGGGGCACCGGGGAGCTGTTTTTT
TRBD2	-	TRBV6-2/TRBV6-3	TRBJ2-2	CASSPGTSSTGELFF	TGTGCCAGCAGTCCCGGGACTAGCAGCACCGGGGAGCTGTTTTTT
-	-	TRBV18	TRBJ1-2	CASSPFIGTNYGYTF	TGTGCCAGCTCACCCTTCATCGGAACTAACTATGGCTACACCTTC
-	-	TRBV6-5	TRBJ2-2	CASSYLPGELFF	TGTGCCAGCAGTTACCTGCCCGGGGAGCTGTTTTTT
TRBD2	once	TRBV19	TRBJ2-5	CASTSGTSLGVETQYF	TGTGCCAGTACCTCCGGGACTAGCCTGGGTGTGGAGACCCAGTACTTC
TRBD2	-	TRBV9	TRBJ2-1	CASSGTSGADEQFF	TGTGCCAGCAGCGGGACTAGCGGGGCGGATGAGCAGTTCTTC
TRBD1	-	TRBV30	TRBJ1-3	CAWIRGQGLINSGNTIYF	TGTGCCTGGATTAGGGGACAGGGATTGATTAACTCTGGAAACACCATATATTTT
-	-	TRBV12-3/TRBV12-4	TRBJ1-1	CASLAVAEAFF	TGTGCCAGCCTCGCGGTCGCTGAAGCTTTCTTT
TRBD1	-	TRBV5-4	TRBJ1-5	CASSPRAGTGNNQPQHF	TGTGCCAGCAGCCCCCGGGCCGGGACAGGGAACAATCAGCCCCAGCATTTT
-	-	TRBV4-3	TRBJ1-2	CASSQGTGLPETF	TGCGCCAGCAGCCAAGGGACGGGACTGCCCGAAACCTTC
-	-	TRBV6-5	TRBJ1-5	CASRALGRGQPQHF	TGTGCCAGCAGGGCACTGGGGCGAGGTCAGCCCCAGCATTTT
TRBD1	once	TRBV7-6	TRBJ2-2	CASSLGQGYTGELFF	TGTGCCAGCAGCTTAGGACAGGGGTACACCGGGGAGCTGTTTTTT
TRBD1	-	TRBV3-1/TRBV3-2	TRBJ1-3	CASSRGQGAAGNTIYF	TGTGCCAGCAGCCGTGGACAGGGGGCTGCTGGAAACACCATATATTTT
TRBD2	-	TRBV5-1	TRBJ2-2	CASSFGGTSVGTGELFF	TGCGCCAGCAGCTTCGGTGGGACTAGCGTCGGGACCGGGGAGCTGTTTTTT
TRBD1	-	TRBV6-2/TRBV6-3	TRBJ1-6	CASSSGTGYSSYNSPLHF	TGTGCCAGCAGCTCCGGGACAGGGTATAGCTCCTATAATTCACCCCTCCACTTT
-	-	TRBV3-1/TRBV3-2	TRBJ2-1	CASSQDCRGRNEQFF	TGTGCCAGCAGCCAAGATTGCAGAGGTCGCAATGAGCAGTTCTTC
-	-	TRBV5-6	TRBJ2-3	CASSLMSDTQYF	TGTGCCAGCAGTTTGATGTCGGATACGCAGTATTTT
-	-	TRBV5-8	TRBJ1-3	CASSLDPGRSGNTIYF	TGTGCCAGCAGCCTGGATCCGGGGCGGTCTGGAAACACCATATATTTT
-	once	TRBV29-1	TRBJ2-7	CSAEGVRGREQYF	TGCAGCGCCGAAGGGGTGAGGGGACGCGAGCAGTACTTC
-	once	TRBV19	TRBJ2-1	CATRVGAYNEQFF	TGTGCCACCAGGGTGGGGGCCTACAATGAGCAGTTCTTC
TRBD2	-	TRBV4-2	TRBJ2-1	CASSQDQAGDPYNEQFF	TGTGCCAGCAGCCAAGATCAAGCGGGGGATCCCTACAATGAGCAGTTCTTC
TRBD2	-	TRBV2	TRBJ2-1	CASSEGLGLAYGNEQFF	TGTGCCAGCAGTGAGGGTTTGGGACTAGCGTACGGTAATGAGCAGTTCTTC
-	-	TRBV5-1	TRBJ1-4	CASSSHSFRDTEDAATNEKLFF	TGCGCCAGCAGCTCGCATTCTTTCCGGGACACCGAAGATGCTGCAACTAATGAAAAACTGTTTTTT
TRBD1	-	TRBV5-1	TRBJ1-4	CASSLYRTGEKLFF	TGCGCCAGCAGCTTGTACAGGACAGGTGAAAAACTGTTTTTT
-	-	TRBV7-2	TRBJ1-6	CASSLQGNSPLHF	TGTGCCAGCAGCTTACAGGGGAATTCACCCCTCCACTTT
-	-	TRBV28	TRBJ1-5	CASSLWGESNQPQHF	TGTGCCAGCAGTTTGTGGGGGGAGAGCAATCAGCCCCAGCATTTT
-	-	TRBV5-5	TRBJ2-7	CASSPHYEQYF	TGTGCCAGCAGCCCGCACTACGAGCAGTACTTC
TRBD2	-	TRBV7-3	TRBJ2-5	CASSVGLAGGQETQYF	TGTGCCAGCAGCGTGGGACTAGCGGGGGGGCAAGAGACCCAGTACTTC
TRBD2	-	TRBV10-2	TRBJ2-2	CASSEWRGGNTGELFF	TGCGCCAGCAGTGAGTGGCGGGGGGGCAACACCGGGGAGCTGTTTTTT
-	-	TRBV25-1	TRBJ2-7	CASSGDGTWGQYF	TGTGCCAGCAGTGGGGATGGGACCTGGGGGCAGTACTTC
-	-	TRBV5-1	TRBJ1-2	CASSLGSTNYGYTF	TGCGCCAGCAGCTTGGGATCAACTAACTATGGCTACACCTTC
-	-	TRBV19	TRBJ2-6	CASNPGQTVSGANVLTF	TGTGCCAGTAACCCAGGGCAGACTGTCTCTGGGGCCAACGTCCTGACTTTC
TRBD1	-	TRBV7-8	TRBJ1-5	CASSRDRVSNQPQHF	TGTGCCAGCAGCCGGGACAGGGTAAGCAATCAGCCCCAGCATTTT
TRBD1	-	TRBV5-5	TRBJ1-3	CASSWDRAGNTIYF	TGTGCCAGCAGCTGGGACAGGGCTGGAAACACCATATATTTT